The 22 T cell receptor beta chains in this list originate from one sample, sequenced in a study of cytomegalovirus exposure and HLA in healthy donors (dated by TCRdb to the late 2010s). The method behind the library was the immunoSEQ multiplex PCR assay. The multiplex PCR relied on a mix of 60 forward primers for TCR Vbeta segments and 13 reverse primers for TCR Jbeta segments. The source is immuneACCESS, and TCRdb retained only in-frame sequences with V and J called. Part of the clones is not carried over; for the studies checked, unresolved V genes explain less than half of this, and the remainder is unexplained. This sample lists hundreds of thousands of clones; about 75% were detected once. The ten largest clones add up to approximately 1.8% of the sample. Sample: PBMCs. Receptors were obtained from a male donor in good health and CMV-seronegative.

CDR3 protein: CSVQVGGGLAGADTQYF. The CDR3 DNA sequence: TGCAGCGTGCAGGTAGGGGGCGGACTAGCGGGTGCAGATACGCAGTATTTT. The chain combines TRBV29-1 with TRBJ2-3; 11 nucleotides match TRBD2. The V gene's germline CDR1 is SQVTM and CDR2 ANQGSEA. V was clipped by 6 bases and J by 4 bases; unmatched bases: 15. The CDR3 has 17 residues.

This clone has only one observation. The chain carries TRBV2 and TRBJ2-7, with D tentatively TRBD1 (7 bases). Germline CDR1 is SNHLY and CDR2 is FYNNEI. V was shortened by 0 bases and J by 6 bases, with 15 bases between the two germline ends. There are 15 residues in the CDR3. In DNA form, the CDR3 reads TGTGCCAGCAGTGAAGCGCTGGCAGGGGGAGGCGAGCAGTACTTC. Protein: CASSEALAGGGEQYF.

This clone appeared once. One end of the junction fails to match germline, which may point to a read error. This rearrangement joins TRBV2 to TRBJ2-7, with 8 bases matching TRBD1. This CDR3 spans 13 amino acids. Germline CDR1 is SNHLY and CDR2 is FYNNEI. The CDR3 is CACRPQDRDEQYF. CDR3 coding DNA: TGTGCCTGCAGGCCTCAGGACAGGGATGAGCAGTACTTC.

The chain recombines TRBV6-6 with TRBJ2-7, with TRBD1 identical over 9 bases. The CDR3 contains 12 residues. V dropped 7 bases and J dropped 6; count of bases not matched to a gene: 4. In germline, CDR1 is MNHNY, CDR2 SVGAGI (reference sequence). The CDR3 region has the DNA TGTGCCAGCAAGGGACAGGGTGGCGAGCAGTACTTC. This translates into CASKGQGGEQYF.

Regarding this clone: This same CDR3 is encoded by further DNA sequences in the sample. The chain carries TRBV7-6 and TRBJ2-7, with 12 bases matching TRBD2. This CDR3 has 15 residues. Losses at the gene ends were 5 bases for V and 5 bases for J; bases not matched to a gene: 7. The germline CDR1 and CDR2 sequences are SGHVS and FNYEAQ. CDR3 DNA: TGTGCCAGCAGCGCCCTAGCGGGAGGGCCGGACGAGCAGTACTTC. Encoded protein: CASSALAGGPDEQYF.

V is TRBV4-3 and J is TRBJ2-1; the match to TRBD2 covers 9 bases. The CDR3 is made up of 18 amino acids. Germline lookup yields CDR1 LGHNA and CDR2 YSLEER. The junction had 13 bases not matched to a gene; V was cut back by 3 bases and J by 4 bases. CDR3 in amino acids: CASSHVVSGGRTYNEQFF. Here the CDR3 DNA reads TGCGCCAGCAGCCACGTCGTTAGCGGGGGCCGTACATACAATGAGCAGTTCTTC.

The CDR3 bases are TGTGCCAGCAGCGCCCTGCAGGGGGGCGAGCAGTACTTC. Protein: CASSALQGGEQYF. The chain employs TRBV9 and TRBJ2-7; possibly TRBD1 for D (7 bases). CDR3 length: 13 residues. Trimming shortened V by 3 bases and J by 6 bases, and 13 bases separated the two germline ends. The germline gives CDR1 SGDLS, CDR2 YYNGEE.

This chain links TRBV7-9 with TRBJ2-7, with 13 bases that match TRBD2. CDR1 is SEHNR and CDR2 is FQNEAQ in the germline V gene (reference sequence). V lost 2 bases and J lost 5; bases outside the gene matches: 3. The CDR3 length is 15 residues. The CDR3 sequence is CASSLPTSGRDEQYF. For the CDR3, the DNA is TGTGCCAGCAGCTTACCAACTAGCGGGAGGGACGAGCAGTACTTC.

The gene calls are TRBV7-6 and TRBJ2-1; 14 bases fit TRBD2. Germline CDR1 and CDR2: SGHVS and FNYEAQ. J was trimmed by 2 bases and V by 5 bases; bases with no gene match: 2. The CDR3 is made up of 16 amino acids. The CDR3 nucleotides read TGTGCCAGCAGCCAGGGACTAGCGGGGGCCTACAATGAGCAGTTCTTC. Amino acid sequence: CASSQGLAGAYNEQFF.

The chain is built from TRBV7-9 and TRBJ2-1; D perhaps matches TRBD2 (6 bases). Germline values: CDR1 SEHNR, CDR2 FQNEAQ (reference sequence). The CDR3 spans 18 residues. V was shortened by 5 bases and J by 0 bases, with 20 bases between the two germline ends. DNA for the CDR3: TGTGCCAGCAGCCCGTGGGGATCGGGAGCGGTCTCCTACAATGAGCAGTTCTTC. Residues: CASSPWGSGAVSYNEQFF.

This CDR3 is CASSPGGNTIYF. The DNA of the CDR3 is TGTGCCAGCAGCCCCGGGGGAAACACCATATATTTT. The chain employs TRBV7-3 and TRBJ1-3; D not certain. V dropped 5 bases and J dropped 4 bases, with 6 bases sitting between them. The germline V gene has CDR1 SGHTA and CDR2 FQGTGA. This CDR3 comprises 12 residues.

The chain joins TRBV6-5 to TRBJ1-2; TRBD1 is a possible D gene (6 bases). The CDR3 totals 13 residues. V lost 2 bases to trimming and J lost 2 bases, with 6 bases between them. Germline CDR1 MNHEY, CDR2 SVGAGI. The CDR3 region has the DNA TGTGCCAGCAGTTACGGGACAAACTATGGCTACACCTTC. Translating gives CASSYGTNYGYTF.

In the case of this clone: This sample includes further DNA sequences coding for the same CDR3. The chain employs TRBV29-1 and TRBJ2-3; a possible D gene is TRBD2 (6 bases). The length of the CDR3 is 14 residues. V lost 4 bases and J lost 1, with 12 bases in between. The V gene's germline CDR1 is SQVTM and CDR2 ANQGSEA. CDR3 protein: CSVVGGFGTDTQYF. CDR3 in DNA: TGCAGCGTTGTGGGGGGATTCGGCACAGATACGCAGTATTTT.

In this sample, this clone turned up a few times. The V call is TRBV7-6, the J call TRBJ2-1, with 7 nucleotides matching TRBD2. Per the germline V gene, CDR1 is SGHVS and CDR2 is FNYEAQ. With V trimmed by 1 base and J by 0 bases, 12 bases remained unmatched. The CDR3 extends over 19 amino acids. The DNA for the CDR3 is TGTGCCAGCAGCTTAGGGGGGGGTCTAGCGGAAGCCTCCTACAATGAGCAGTTCTTC. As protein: CASSLGGGLAEASYNEQFF. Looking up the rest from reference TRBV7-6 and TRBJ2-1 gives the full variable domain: GAGVSQSPRYKVTKRGQDVALRCDPISGHVSLYWYRQALGQGPEFLTYFNYEAQQDKSGLPNDRFSAERPEGSISTLTIQRTEQRDSAMYRCASSLGGGLAEASYNEQFFGPGTRLTVL.

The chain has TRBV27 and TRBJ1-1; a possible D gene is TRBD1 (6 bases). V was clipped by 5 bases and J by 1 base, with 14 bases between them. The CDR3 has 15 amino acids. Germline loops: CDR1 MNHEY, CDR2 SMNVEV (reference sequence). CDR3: CASSRPPGANTEAFF. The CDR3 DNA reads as TGTGCCAGCAGTCGCCCGCCAGGGGCGAACACTGAAGCTTTCTTT.

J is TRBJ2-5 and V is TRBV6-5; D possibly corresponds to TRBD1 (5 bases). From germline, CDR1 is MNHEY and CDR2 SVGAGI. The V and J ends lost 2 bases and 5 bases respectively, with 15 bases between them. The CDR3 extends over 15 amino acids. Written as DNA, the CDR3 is TGTGCCAGCAGTTACGGGGCGAATAGTGGGGAGACCCAGTACTTC. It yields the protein CASSYGANSGETQYF.

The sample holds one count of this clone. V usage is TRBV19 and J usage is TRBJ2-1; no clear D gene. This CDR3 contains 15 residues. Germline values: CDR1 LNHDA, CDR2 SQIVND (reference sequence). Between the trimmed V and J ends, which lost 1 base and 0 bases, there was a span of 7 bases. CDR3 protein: CASSIVPGSYNEQFF. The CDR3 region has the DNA TGTGCCAGTAGTATAGTTCCGGGCTCCTACAATGAGCAGTTCTTC.

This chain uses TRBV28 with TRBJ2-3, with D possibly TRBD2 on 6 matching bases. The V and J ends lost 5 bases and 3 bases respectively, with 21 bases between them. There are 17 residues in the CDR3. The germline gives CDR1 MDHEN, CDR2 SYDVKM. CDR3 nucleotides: TGTGCCAGCAGTCTCCCCCTAGGTGGGGGAGGAACAGATACGCAGTATTTT. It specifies CASSLPLGGGGTDTQYF.

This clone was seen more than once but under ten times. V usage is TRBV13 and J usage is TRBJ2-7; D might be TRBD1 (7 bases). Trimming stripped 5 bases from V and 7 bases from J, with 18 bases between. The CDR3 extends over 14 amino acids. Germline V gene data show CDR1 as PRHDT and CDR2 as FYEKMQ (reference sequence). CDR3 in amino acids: CASSRRGAPIEQYF. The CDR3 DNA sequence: TGTGCCAGCAGCCGCAGGGGGGCGCCGATTGAGCAGTACTTC. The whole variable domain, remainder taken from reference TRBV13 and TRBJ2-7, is AAGVIQSPRHLIKEKRETATLKCYPIPRHDTVYWYQQGPGQDPQFLISFYEKMQSDKGSIPDRFSAQQFSDYHSELNMSSLELGDSALYFCASSRRGAPIEQYFGPGTRLTVT.

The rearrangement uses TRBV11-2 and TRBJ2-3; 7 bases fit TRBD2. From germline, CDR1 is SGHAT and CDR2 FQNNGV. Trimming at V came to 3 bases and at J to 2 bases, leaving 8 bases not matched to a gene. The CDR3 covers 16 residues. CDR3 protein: CASSFSSGGLTDTQYF. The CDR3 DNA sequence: TGTGCCAGCAGCTTCTCTTCGGGAGGTCTCACAGATACGCAGTATTTT.

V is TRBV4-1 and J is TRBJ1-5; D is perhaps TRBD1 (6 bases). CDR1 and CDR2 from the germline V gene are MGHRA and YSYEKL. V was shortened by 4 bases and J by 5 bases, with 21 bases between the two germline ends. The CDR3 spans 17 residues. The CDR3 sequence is CASSRPPGGRADQPQHF. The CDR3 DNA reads TGCGCCAGCAGCCGGCCCCCGGGGGGGCGCGCTGATCAGCCCCAGCATTTT.

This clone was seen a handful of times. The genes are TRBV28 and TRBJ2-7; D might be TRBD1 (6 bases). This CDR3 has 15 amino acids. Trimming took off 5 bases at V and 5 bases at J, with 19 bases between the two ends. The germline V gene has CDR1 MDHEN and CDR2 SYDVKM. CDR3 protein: CASSPPDRFSDEQYF. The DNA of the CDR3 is TGTGCCAGCAGTCCCCCCGACAGGTTTTCGGACGAGCAGTACTTC.